This TCR beta chain derives from a study of OX40 agonist ivuxolimab in advanced cancers. Study summary: Aged roughly 23 to 90 with a mean of approximately 60 years, they were about 80% male.

The CDR3 loop spans 15 amino acids. V was cut by 0 bases and J by 3 bases, with 9 bases left in between. Germline loops: CDR1 MNHEY, CDR2 SMNVEV (reference sequence). Only in-frame clones appear in the TCRdb table, and some are missing; sequencing was by immunoSEQ multiplex PCR. The table shows tens of thousands of clones, with about 86% occurring only once. The TCR sequence derives from an adult with an advanced solid tumor such as melanoma, head and neck, liver or kidney cancer. The sample in question was CD4+ or CD8+ T cells sorted from blood, obtained in a trial of the OX40 agonist ivuxolimab. The genes are TRBV27 and TRBJ2-1; D is undetermined. The CDR3 is CASSLSLPRYNEQFF. The CDR3 DNA follows: TGTGCCAGCAGTTTATCACTGCCTCGCTACAATGAGCAGTTCTTC.